Below are 20 T cell receptor beta chains sequenced from a single sample in a study of blood T cells in healthy people across ages. Alongside a J-beta primer mix, a sample-barcoded 5' primer served in a second PCR lasting roughly 6 to 11 cycles. TCRdb called the 5' RACE reads again in MiXCR, with one record for every CDR3 protein. The data hold roughly 700,000 distinct CDR3 sequences, with around 48% observed a single time. The sequenced sample consisted of blood. All receptors derive from a woman in her fifties or sixties in good health.

On this clonotype: Given a much more abundant clone one base away, this may be a read error. The chain uses TRBV28 and TRBJ2-1, with D possibly being TRBD2 (6 bases). This CDR3 has 16 residues. Germline CDR1 MDHEN, CDR2 SYDVKM. V was trimmed by 7 bases and J by 4 bases, leaving 20 bases between them. The CDR3 DNA is TGTGCCAGCACCCGGAGGGTCCCAGGAGGGTACAATGAGCAGTTCTTC. Translated: CASTRRVPGGYNEQFF.

The sample holds one count of this clonotype. The chain combines TRBV5-6 with TRBJ1-5, with no clear D. The CDR3 contains 13 residues. Germline CDR1 reads SGHDT; CDR2 reads YYEEEE. Trimming removed 0 bases from V and 5 bases from J, with 6 bases in between. CDR3 in amino acids: CASSLGGYQPQHF. In nucleotides, the CDR3 is TGTGCCAGCAGCTTGGGTGGATATCAGCCCCAGCATTTT.

This clonotype was seen only once. The gene calls are TRBV2 and TRBJ2-7; D gene uncertain. V lost 7 bases to trimming and J lost 2 bases, with 9 bases between them. CDR3 length equals 12 residues. Per germline, CDR1 SNHLY and CDR2 FYNNEI. CDR3 in amino acids: CASTYTAYEQYF. The CDR3, as DNA: TGTGCCAGCACCTACACTGCCTACGAGCAGTACTTC.

The chain has TRBV20-1 and TRBJ2-1, with D perhaps TRBD2 (6 bases). The CDR3 sequence is 12 residues long. Germline CDR1 reads DFQATT; CDR2 reads SNEGSKA (reference sequence). Trimming removed 2 bases at V and 14 bases at J, with 16 bases between. The CDR3 DNA follows: TGCAGTGCTAGATTGGGACTTCCTCGGGAGTTCTTC. Translating gives CSARLGLPREFF.

V is TRBV7-2 and J is TRBJ2-1; tentative D call: TRBD2 (7 bases). Germline loops: CDR1 SGHTA, CDR2 FQGNSA. CDR3 length equals 15 residues. V lost 7 bases, J lost 6 bases, and 19 bases lay in between. The CDR3 region is CASTKGGGVVNEQFF. In DNA, the CDR3 is TGTGCCAGCACCAAGGGGGGAGGGGTAGTCAATGAGCAGTTCTTC.

The gene calls are TRBV7-2 and TRBJ2-3; possibly TRBD1 for D (5 bases). The CDR3 is made up of 14 amino acids. V lost 0 bases and J lost 6, with 10 bases in between. CDR1 and CDR2 from the germline V gene are SGHTA and FQGNSA. The DNA of the CDR3 is TGTGCCAGCAGCTTAGCGCGTCAGGGTGATACGCAGTATTTT. The encoded protein is CASSLARQGDTQYF.

This clonotype has only a few counts. The genes are TRBV5-1 and TRBJ2-1, with no clear D. This CDR3 comprises 15 residues. Germline CDR1 and CDR2: SGHRS and YFSETQ. The V end was cut by 4 bases, the J end by 0 bases, with 11 bases between. The CDR3 loop is CASSPAARSYNEQFF. DNA for the CDR3: TGCGCCAGCAGCCCGGCAGCACGCTCCTACAATGAGCAGTTCTTC.

This clonotype came up many times. The chain has TRBV27 and TRBJ2-2; 13 positions match TRBD2. The germline gives CDR1 MNHEY, CDR2 SMNVEV (reference sequence). After removal of 5 bases from V and 1 base from J, the junction contained 7 bases not matched to a gene. The CDR3 spans 18 residues. CDR3 protein: CASSPRTSGSGNTGELFF. The CDR3 coding sequence is TGTGCCAGCAGTCCCCGGACTAGCGGGAGCGGGAACACCGGGGAGCTGTTTTTT.

This chain joins TRBV20-1 and TRBJ2-1; 9 bases match TRBD2. Germline V CDR1 and CDR2: DFQATT, SNEGSKA (reference sequence). This CDR3 contains 13 residues. Trimming at V came to 6 bases and at J to 5 bases, leaving 5 bases not matched to a gene. The CDR3: CSAGLAIDNEQFF. CDR3 sequence (DNA): TGCAGTGCCGGACTAGCGATAGACAATGAGCAGTTCTTC.

In its sample, this clonotype was seen a few times. The J gene is TRBJ2-1, the V gene TRBV7-9, with D hard to call. With 2 bases removed from V and 15 bases from J, the gap between germline ends came to 14 bases. CDR1 is SEHNR, CDR2 FQNEAQ, per germline (reference sequence). This CDR3 region has 12 residues. CDR3 protein: CASSLSGRSVFF. DNA of the CDR3: TGTGCCAGCAGCTTATCCGGCCGGTCAGTGTTCTTC.

This sequence joins TRBV4-3 and TRBJ2-4, with TRBD1 matching over 7 bases. The J call may be in error: the DNA end matches TRBJ2-7 better. The CDR3 totals 13 residues. In germline, CDR1 is LGHNA, CDR2 YSLEER. DNA for the CDR3: TGCGCCAGCAGCCCCGAGACAGGGTACGAGCAGTACTTC. This translates into CASSPETGYEQYF.

The V gene is TRBV2, the J gene TRBJ2-1; D unresolved. The DNA end is a closer match to TRBJ2-7, so the J assignment may be wrong. In germline, CDR1 is SNHLY, CDR2 FYNNEI. This CDR3 is 15 amino acids long. The CDR3 coding sequence is TGTGCCAGCAGTGATGACATGGGCTCCTACAATGAGCAGTACTTC. Its protein product is CASSDDMGSYNEQYF.

There are a few counts of this clonotype. The V gene is TRBV20-1, the J gene TRBJ1-1, with D possibly matching TRBD1 (6 bases). CDR1 DFQATT and CDR2 SNEGSKA come from the germline V gene (reference sequence). V shed 3 bases and J shed 2 bases, with 7 bases lying between them. The CDR3 sequence is 12 residues long. CDR3 DNA: TGCAGTGCTAGGGACAGAAACACTGAAGCTTTCTTT. Protein sequence: CSARDRNTEAFF.

The chain has TRBV28 and TRBJ2-1, with D possibly matching TRBD1 (6 bases). The germline gives CDR1 MDHEN, CDR2 SYDVKM. CDR3 length: 13 residues. The V end lost 5 bases, the J end lost 9 bases, and 14 bases lay between the germline ends. CDR3: CASSPTTGPEQFF. Here the CDR3 DNA reads TGTGCCAGCAGTCCAACGACAGGACCTGAGCAGTTCTTC.

The V call is TRBV7-8, the J call TRBJ2-5; 11 positions match TRBD1. TRBJ2-7 matches the DNA end more closely, so the J call is doubtful. Germline CDR1 reads SGHVS; CDR2 reads FQNEAQ. The CDR3 runs to 17 residues. CDR3 sequence reads: CASSLPGQGAVPYEQYF. CDR3 bases: TGTGCCAGCAGCTTACCTGGACAGGGGGCGGTCCCCTACGAGCAGTACTTC.

This clonotype was counted between two and nine times. This sequence joins TRBV3-1 and TRBJ2-7; 7 nucleotides align to TRBD1. The CDR3 runs 13 residues. In germline, CDR1 is LGHDT, CDR2 YNNKEL (reference sequence). J gave up 2 bases and V 6 bases, and 4 bases lay outside the gene matches. The CDR3 DNA reads as TGTGCCAGCAGACCGACAGGGACCTACGAGCAGTACTTC. Translating it yields CASRPTGTYEQYF.

This sequence joins TRBV5-6 and TRBJ2-1, with D maybe TRBD1 (5 bases). The last part of the DNA fits TRBJ2-7 better; the J call may be wrong. The CDR3 contains 17 residues. Germline V gene lookup returns CDR1 SGHDT and CDR2 YYEEEE. CDR3 bases: TGTGCCAGCAGCCCCGGGTTAGCCGACAGCTCCTACAATGAGCAGTACTTC. As protein: CASSPGLADSSYNEQYF.

This clonotype was found a few times. The CDR3 loop reads CASSEGVWGEQFF. In nucleotides, the CDR3 is TGTGCCAGCAGTGAAGGGGTGTGGGGCGAGCAGTTCTTC. This chain connects TRBV2 to TRBJ2-1, with a possible D match to TRBD1 (5 bases). V was cut by 1 base and J by 10 bases, with 11 bases left in between. Germline V gene sequence: CDR1 SNHLY, CDR2 FYNNEI. This CDR3 has 13 residues.

The chain couples TRBV6-5 to TRBJ1-1; TRBD1 is a possible D gene (6 bases). This CDR3 has 15 residues. The V gene's germline CDR1 is MNHEY and CDR2 SVGAGI. V lost 4 bases to trimming and J lost 4 bases, with 16 bases between them. CDR3 in amino acids: CASSSGTSRSTEAFF. The CDR3 DNA follows: TGTGCCAGCAGTTCAGGGACATCGCGGAGCACTGAAGCTTTCTTT.

The rearrangement uses TRBV6-5 and TRBJ2-4, with 7 bases aligning to TRBD1. The DNA end is a closer match to TRBJ2-7, so the J assignment may be wrong. In germline, CDR1 is MNHEY, CDR2 SVGAGI. CDR3 length: 13 amino acids. The DNA of the CDR3 is TGTGCCAGCAGCGTAGGGACAGACTACGAGCAGTACTTC. This gives the protein CASSVGTDYEQYF.